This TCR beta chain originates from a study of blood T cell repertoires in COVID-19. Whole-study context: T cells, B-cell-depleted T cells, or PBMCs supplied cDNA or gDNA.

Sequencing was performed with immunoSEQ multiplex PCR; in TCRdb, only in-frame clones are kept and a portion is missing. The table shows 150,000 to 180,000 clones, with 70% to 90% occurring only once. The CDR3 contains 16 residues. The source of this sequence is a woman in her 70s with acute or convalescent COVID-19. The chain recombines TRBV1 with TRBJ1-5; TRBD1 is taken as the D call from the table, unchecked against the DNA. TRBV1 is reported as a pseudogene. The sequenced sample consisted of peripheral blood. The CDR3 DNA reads TGCACCAGCAGCCAACACAGGGTTTATAGCAATCAGCCCCAGCATTTT. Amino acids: CTSSQHRVYSNQPQHF.